The rows below give T cell receptor beta chains drawn from one sample of a study of T cell responses to AZD1222 COVID-19 vaccine. This table comes from immunoSEQ multiplex PCR, and its TCRdb copy is limited to in-frame clones, with some not included. Among about 49,000 clones, more than 60% were seen once, and the ten largest hold around 20%. The material was peripheral blood, obtained on day 0 of MenACWY control vaccination. Receptors were obtained from an adult in good health. The CDR3 runs from the conserved cysteine through the conserved F or W. Fields, in order: V gene, J gene, D gene, clone size, CDR3 protein, CDR3 DNA. A D gene is named only where the DNA matches it firmly. A clone size is listed for some rows: how often the clone was seen (once, few, many), or a class if it is expanded.

TRBV25-1	TRBJ1-2	-	-	CASQNAGENYGYTF	TGTGCCAGCCAAAACGCGGGGGAGAACTATGGCTACACCTTC
TRBV9	TRBJ1-2	TRBD1	-	CASSEYDRGDYGYTF	TGTGCCAGCAGCGAATATGACAGGGGTGACTATGGCTACACCTTC
TRBV2	TRBJ2-1	-	-	CASTTVGEQFF	TGTGCCAGCACAACCGTAGGGGAGCAGTTCTTC
TRBV18	TRBJ1-1	-	-	CASSTSGSQVATEAFF	TGTGCCAGCTCTACCAGTGGGTCTCAGGTAGCCACTGAAGCTTTCTTT
TRBV6-2/TRBV6-3	TRBJ1-1	TRBD1	-	CASSYYRGTEAFF	TGTGCCAGCAGTTACTACAGGGGAACTGAAGCTTTCTTT
TRBV4-1	TRBJ1-3	-	-	CASSETAGDTIYF	TGCGCCAGCAGCGAGACAGCTGGCGACACCATATATTTT
TRBV30	TRBJ2-2	-	-	CAWSPPGLAGGRELFF	TGTGCCTGGAGCCCTCCGGGACTAGCAGGGGGCCGGGAGCTGTTTTTT
TRBV11-2	TRBJ1-1	-	-	CASSLARGTEAFF	TGTGCCAGCAGCTTAGCACGTGGCACTGAAGCTTTCTTT
TRBV6-5	TRBJ1-1	-	-	CASRKDIAAEAFF	TGTGCCAGCAGAAAGGACATCGCGGCTGAAGCTTTCTTT
TRBV7-2	TRBJ2-5	-	few	CASSLALNEETQYF	TGTGCCAGCAGCTTAGCACTGAACGAAGAGACCCAGTACTTC
TRBV10-3	TRBJ1-4	-	few	CAIKAGTNEKLFF	TGTGCCATCAAGGCAGGGACCAATGAAAAACTGTTTTTT
TRBV14	TRBJ1-2	-	few	CASSPTGGHYGYTF	TGTGCCAGCAGCCCGACCGGGGGGCACTATGGCTACACCTTC
TRBV6-4	TRBJ2-1	-	many	CASSDLAGSGNEQFF	TGTGCCAGCAGTGACTTGGCGGGTTCGGGCAATGAGCAGTTCTTC
TRBV6-1	TRBJ1-5	-	-	CASSEGWLSGLEPQHF	TGTGCCAGCAGTGAAGGTTGGCTCTCCGGTCTTGAGCCCCAGCATTTT
TRBV7-6	TRBJ2-1	TRBD1	-	CASSSKPDRVKLDNEQFF	TGTGCCAGCAGCTCGAAACCGGACAGGGTTAAATTAGACAATGAGCAGTTCTTC
TRBV6-5	TRBJ1-2	TRBD1	-	CASSYKQGAGGYTF	TGTGCCAGCAGTTACAAACAGGGGGCAGGGGGCTACACCTTC
TRBV28	TRBJ2-3	-	few	CASSLPSAHTDTQYF	TGTGCCAGCAGTTTACCTAGCGCACACACAGATACGCAGTATTTT
TRBV11-1	TRBJ1-2	-	few	CASSPDLGSTFYGYTF	TGTGCCAGCAGCCCAGATCTCGGCAGTACCTTCTATGGCTACACCTTC